What follows describes a single TCR beta chain. What this receptor recognizes is not known. No much larger clone is present one base from it, and per-base qualities are unavailable. This specimen comes from a study of blood T cells in healthy people across ages (dated by TCRdb to 2014 to 2015). With respect to the entire study: In model experiments, roughly one uniquely barcoded TCR beta cDNA molecule per two T cells was captured by template switching. Four age groups were formed from the donors: young (average roughly 15 years), middle-aged (just under 40), aged (approximately 60) and long-lived (82). To track age-related changes in TCR beta repertoire diversity, the study relied on deep sequencing normalized with unique cDNA molecular identifiers. To avoid experimental bias, donors of different ages were distributed randomly across sequencing lanes. For two donors (one aged 18 to 29 and one aged 80 or older), the study analyzed two additional independent replicas of 1 million unique cDNA reads from the same blood draw.

The roughly 39 donors, aged about 6 to 100 years, were systemically healthy Caucasian individuals from Russia. Each donor gave approximately 9.3 milliliters of peripheral blood, collected into EDTA-treated Vacutainer tubes. Ficoll-Paque density-gradient centrifugation was used to isolate PBMCs, with at least 7 million obtained per sample. Total RNA was extracted from PBMCs with Trizol reagent, with at least 6 micrograms obtained per sample. Naive CD45RAhigh/CD27high T cell percentages were measured by flow cytometry on a PBMC aliquot from every donor. The germline V gene (reference sequence) gives CDR1 as DFQATT and CDR2 as SNEGSKA. The CDR3, cysteine through phenylalanine, is 16 amino acids long. Just the 48-base CDR3 DNA is kept, in frame starting at base 1. Libraries were constructed by 5' RACE. Sequencing relied on an Illumina HiSeq 2500. A second PCR of about 7 to 12 cycles was run with a J-beta primer mix and a sample-barcoded 5' primer. A template-switch 5' adaptor carrying 12 random nucleotides introduced a unique molecular identifier onto each TCR beta cDNA molecule. Each sample yielded at least 2.5 million CDR3-containing paired-end reads. All of the RNA was converted into first-strand cDNA using the Mint cDNA synthesis kit, with a TRBC-specific oligonucleotide serving as the primer. After uracil-DNA glycosylase treatment, a first 18-cycle PCR used universal primers M1SS and BC2_uni_R on all cDNA. The source study handled its data this way. For normalization, 1 million high-quality reads, each with a distinct molecular identifier, were randomly selected from each sample. Reads with shared molecular identifiers were discarded instead of being binned into consensus sequences. MiTCR, run with a Q25 quality threshold and the strictest error-elimination algorithm, handled CDR3 identification, clonotype clustering and error correction. A nonparametric unseen species model with Euler transformation was used to estimate lower-bound total TCR beta diversity. Through fastp at Q25 and MiXCR, TCRdb rebuilt clones from the public reads, retaining in-frame beta chains. Rows with a matching CDR3 protein are joined into one entry that keeps the most common DNA and genes. The authors' filters were not applied to this entry. The table for this sample lists approximately 830,000 distinct CDR3 sequences; under 80% of them were counted only once. The top ten constitute roughly a quarter of the sample.

On the study overall, not on this receptor specifically: As age increased, observed TCR beta diversity per million T cells dropped in a roughly linear way, and a significant reduction was already evident by age around 41. Bulk unsorted PBMC profiling prevented conclusive comparison of naive and antigen-experienced compartments. A strong correlation was found between observed TCR beta diversity and the percentage of naive T cells measured by flow cytometry. Estimates of total diversity from one million sequenced T cells were regarded as lower bounds and underestimates. Compared with the aged group, more naive CD4+ T cells, fewer expanded clones and increased TCR diversity were shown by the long-lived group, suggesting age selection. Because the CMV infection status of the donors was unknown, age-related changes in expanded clonotypes may potentially have been confounded.

The sample comprised blood. The chain was built from TRBV20-1 and TRBJ2-4, with 15 bases aligning to TRBD2. The DNA end is a closer match to TRBJ2-7, so the J assignment may be wrong. The receptor was derived from a man in his thirties or forties in good health. The nucleotide sequence reads as follows: TGCAGTGCTAGTGGACTAGCGGGGGGGCAAGTCTACGAGCAGTACTTC. This encodes CSASGLAGGQVYEQYF.